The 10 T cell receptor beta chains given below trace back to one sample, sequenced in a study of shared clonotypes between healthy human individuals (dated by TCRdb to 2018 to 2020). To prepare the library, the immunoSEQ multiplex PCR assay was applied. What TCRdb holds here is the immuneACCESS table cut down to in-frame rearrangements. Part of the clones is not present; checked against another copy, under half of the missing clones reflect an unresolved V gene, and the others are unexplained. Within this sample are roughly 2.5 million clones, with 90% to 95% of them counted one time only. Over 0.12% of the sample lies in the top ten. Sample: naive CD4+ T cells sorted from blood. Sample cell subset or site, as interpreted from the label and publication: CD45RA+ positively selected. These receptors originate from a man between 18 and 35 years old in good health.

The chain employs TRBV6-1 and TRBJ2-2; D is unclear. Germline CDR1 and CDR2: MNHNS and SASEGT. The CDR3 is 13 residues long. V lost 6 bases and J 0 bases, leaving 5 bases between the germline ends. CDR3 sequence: CASRPPNTGELFF. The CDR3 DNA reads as TGTGCCAGCAGACCCCCGAACACCGGGGAGCTGTTTTTT.

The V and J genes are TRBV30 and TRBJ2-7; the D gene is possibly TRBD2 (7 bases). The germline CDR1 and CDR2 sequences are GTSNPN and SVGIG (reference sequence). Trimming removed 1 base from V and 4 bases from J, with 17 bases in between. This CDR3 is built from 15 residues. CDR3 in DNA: TGTGCCTGGAGTGCGGGGGGCTCGAGGGGGTACGAGCAGTACTTC. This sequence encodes CAWSAGGSRGYEQYF.

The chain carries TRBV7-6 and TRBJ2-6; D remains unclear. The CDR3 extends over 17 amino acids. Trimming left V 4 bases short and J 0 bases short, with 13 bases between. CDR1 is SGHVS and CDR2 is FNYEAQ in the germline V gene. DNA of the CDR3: TGTGCCAGCAGCTCGATGCCGGCCTCCTCTGGGGCCAACGTCCTGACTTTC. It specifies CASSSMPASSGANVLTF.

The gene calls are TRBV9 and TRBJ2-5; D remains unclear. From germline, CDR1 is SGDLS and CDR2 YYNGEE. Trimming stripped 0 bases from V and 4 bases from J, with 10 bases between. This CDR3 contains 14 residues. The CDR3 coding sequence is TGTGCCAGCAGCGTAGGGAACATCCCAGAGACCCAGTACTTC. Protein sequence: CASSVGNIPETQYF. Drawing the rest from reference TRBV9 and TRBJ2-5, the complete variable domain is DSGVTQTPKHLITATGQRVTLRCSPRSGDLSVYWYQQSLDQGLQFLIQYYNGEERAKGNILERFSAQQFPDLHSELNLSSLELGDSALYFCASSVGNIPETQYFGPGTRLLVL.

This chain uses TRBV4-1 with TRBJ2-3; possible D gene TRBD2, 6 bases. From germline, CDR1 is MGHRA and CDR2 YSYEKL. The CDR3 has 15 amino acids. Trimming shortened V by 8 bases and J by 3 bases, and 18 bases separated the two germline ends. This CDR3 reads CASGGTGLGTDTQYF. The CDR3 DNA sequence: TGCGCCAGCGGGGGGACCGGTCTGGGGACAGATACGCAGTATTTT.

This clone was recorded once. The CDR3 region is CASSTPNRGTEAFF. In DNA, the CDR3 is TGTGCCAGTAGTACCCCAAACAGGGGCACTGAAGCTTTCTTT. The J gene is TRBJ1-1, the V gene TRBV19; 7 bases are a match to TRBD1. CDR3 length equals 14 residues. The trim removed 4 bases at V and 4 bases at J, leaving 6 bases unmatched. CDR1 and CDR2 from the germline V gene are LNHDA and SQIVND (reference sequence).

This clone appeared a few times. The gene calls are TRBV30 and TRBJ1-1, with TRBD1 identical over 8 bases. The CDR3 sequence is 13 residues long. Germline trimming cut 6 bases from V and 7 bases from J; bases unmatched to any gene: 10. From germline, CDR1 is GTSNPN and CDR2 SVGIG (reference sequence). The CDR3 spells CACSRDRTFEAFF. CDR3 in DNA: TGTGCCTGTTCTCGGGACAGGACCTTTGAAGCTTTCTTT.

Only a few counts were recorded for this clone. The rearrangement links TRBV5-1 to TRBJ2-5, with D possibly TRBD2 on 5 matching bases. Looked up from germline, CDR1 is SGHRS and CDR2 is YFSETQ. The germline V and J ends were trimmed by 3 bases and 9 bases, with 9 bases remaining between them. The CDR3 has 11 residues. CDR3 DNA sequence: TGCGCCAGCAGCTCTCTCGGGGCCCAGTACTTC. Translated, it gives CASSSLGAQYF.

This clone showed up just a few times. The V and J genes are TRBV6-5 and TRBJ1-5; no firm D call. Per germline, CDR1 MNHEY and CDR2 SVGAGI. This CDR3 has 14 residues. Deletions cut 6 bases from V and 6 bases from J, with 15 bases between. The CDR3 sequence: CASSPDYNGQPQHF. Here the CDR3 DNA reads TGTGCCAGCAGCCCCGACTACAACGGTCAGCCCCAGCATTTT.

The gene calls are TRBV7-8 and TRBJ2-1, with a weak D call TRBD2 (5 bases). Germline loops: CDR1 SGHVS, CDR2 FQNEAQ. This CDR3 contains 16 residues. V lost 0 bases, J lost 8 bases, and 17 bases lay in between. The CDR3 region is CASSLAWAVRGYEQFF. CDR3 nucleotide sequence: TGTGCCAGCAGCTTAGCTTGGGCGGTACGGGGTTATGAGCAGTTCTTC. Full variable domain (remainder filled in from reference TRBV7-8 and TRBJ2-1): GAGVSQSPRYKVAKRGQDVALRCDPISGHVSLFWYQQALGQGPEFLTYFQNEAQLDKSGLPSDRFFAERPEGSVSTLKIQRTQQEDSAVYLCASSLAWAVRGYEQFFGPGTRLTVL.